This T cell receptor beta chain was recovered during a study of post-analysis software for immune sequencing data. Study-wide results and caveats: Compared against controls, patients with multiple sclerosis displayed significantly lower normalized Chao1 diversity. Included in a set of about 5 TRBV segments more frequent in patients than controls were TRBV5-6, TRBV5-1 and TRBV20-1. Under the F measure, samples that were prepared in one batch clustered strongly together.

This clonotype was detected a few times. What it binds is unknown. Because the CDR3's place on the DNA is in doubt, the DNA is left out and the CDR3 is given as listed by TCRdb. 11 amino acids form the CDR3, both terminal residues included. Presence of unique molecular identifiers characterized the TCR beta cDNA libraries. The authors obtained some 500,000 cDNA molecules from around 0.96 to 9.9 million T cells. A single record per CDR3 protein comes from TCRdb applying MiXCR to the PCR reads. The sample holds approximately 630,000 distinct CDR3 sequences, 55% to 60% seen once. This clonotype originated in a girl aged 2 to 9 with multiple sclerosis. The sequenced material came from blood. This chain uses TRBV12-3 or TRBV12-4 with TRBJ2-3. This CDR3 is CASSSSDAQYF.